This T cell receptor (beta chain) came from a study of T cells after yellow fever vaccination. Points from the study as a whole: The CD4 and CD8 compartments had a small share of their clonotypes in common.

V was shortened by 6 bases and J by 6 bases, with 13 bases between the two germline ends. The CDR3 has 13 residues. CDR1 and CDR2 from the germline V gene are SGHVS and FQNEAQ. This clonotype has just a few counts. Antigen specificity is unknown. TCRdb re-analysed the 5' RACE reads in MiXCR, keeping a single row per CDR3 protein. This table has over 200,000 distinct CDR3 sequences, approximately 6.3% appearing once. This chain links TRBV7-8 with TRBJ2-3, with D tentatively TRBD1 (5 bases). The clonotype comes from a man aged 25 to 45 who received the YFV17D yellow fever vaccine. Specimen: CD4+ T cells sorted from PBMCs, collected on the day of the yellow fever booster vaccination. CDR3 in DNA: TGTGCCAGCAGGGGGCGCCCTGGGGATACGCAGTATTTT. Translating gives CASRGRPGDTQYF. Combining the CDR3 with reference TRBV7-8 and TRBJ2-3 gives the whole variable domain GAGVSQSPRYKVAKRGQDVALRCDPISGHVSLFWYQQALGQGPEFLTYFQNEAQLDKSGLPSDRFFAERPEGSVSTLKIQRTQQEDSAVYLCASRGRPGDTQYFGPGTRLTVL.